This passage covers 2 T cell receptor beta chains from one sample sequenced in a study of T cell repertoires in cytomegalovirus infection (dated by TCRdb to between 2017 and 2020). Reading the label with the study, this specimen's treatment or condition is: in vitro stimulation with specific CMV peptide epitopes to enrich CMV-specific T cells. No antigen has been assigned to these receptors. Sequenced using an Illumina HiSeq 1500. Through fastp at Q25 and MiXCR, TCRdb rebuilt clones from the public reads, retaining in-frame beta chains. CDR3 protein duplicates are merged, each entry listing the most common genes and DNA. The sample table contains some 940,000 distinct CDR3 sequences; only one count was recorded for roughly 31% of them. Of the sample, over 11% is held by the ten largest clones. The sample consisted of cultured CD8+ T cells from PBMCs, taken from culture after CMV antigen stimulation. The source is a human donor in good health (CMV status not recorded). Some clones in this sample may be carry-over from other donors' samples.

The chain combines TRBV4-2 with TRBJ1-5; D remains ambiguous. This CDR3 spans 16 amino acids. Germline V gene lookup returns CDR1 LGHNA and CDR2 YNFKEQ. V was cut by 0 bases and J by 0 bases, with 9 bases left in between. The CDR3 protein is CASSQDRGDSNQPQHF. The CDR3 nucleotides are TGTGCCAGCAGCCAAGATCGAGGTGATAGCAATCAGCCCCAGCATTTT.

This chain joins TRBV4-1 and TRBJ2-1, with D unresolved. The CDR3 runs 16 residues. The V gene's germline CDR1 is MGHRA and CDR2 YSYEKL. The V and J ends lost 1 base and 3 bases respectively, with 13 bases between them. In DNA form, the CDR3 reads TGCGCCAGCAGCCAAGTGAGAAGGGATATCTACAATGAGCAGTTCTTC. Translation gives CASSQVRRDIYNEQFF.